This T cell receptor beta chain was retrieved from a study of shared clonotypes between healthy human individuals (TCRdb year 2020). About the study as a whole: The cohort comprised two women and a few men aged 18 to 49 years. For each donor, CD4 naive and CD4 memory were each run on three plates, CD8 naive on two plates, and CD8 memory on one plate. To estimate repertoire size and how much clonotype sharing occurs between individuals, the study deeply sequenced the blood TCR repertoires of about five healthy adults. To increase sequencing depth and limit assay-specific biases, different laboratories used diverse techniques to prepare libraries and sequence TCR repertoires. Each donor's leukapheresis produced roughly between roughly 0.94 and 9.5 billion PBMCs.

TCR CDR3 regions were amplified from genomic DNA by multiplex PCR using the deep immunoSEQ assay. For each cell subset, the extracted genomic DNA was distributed evenly across all wells of several immunoSEQ 96-well plates, and each plate served as one replicate. For sorted subsets, each replicate PCR was loaded with 200 to 250 ng genomic DNA, equivalent to some 27,000 T cell genomes. Purified libraries were quantified with a Qubit 3.0 fluorometer, sized on a Bioanalyzer 2100, and re-quantified with the KAPA Library Quantification kit. Every immunoSEQ 96-well plate was sequenced on a dedicated single-read 150-cycle Illumina NextSeq 550 flow cell. The source study handled its data this way. Because the immunoSEQ output included only junctional sequences and no quality scores, the filtering could not be the same as the filtering used for full-length reads. Sequences were annotated with PyIR, a Python wrapper for IgBLAST v1.9, and V/J genes and CDR3 were assigned using IMGT germline references. Reads with weak V/J assignments (E-value above 1e-6), missing CDR3, stop codons, out-of-frame junctions, or ambiguous translated residues were removed. A V3J clonotype was defined by an identical inferred V gene, J gene, and CDR3 amino acid sequence. To compute the percentage overlap between repertoires, the number of shared unique clonotypes was divided by the size of the smaller repertoire. Repertoire richness was assessed with RTK rarefaction, the Chao1 estimator, and Recon v2.1 estimates of unobserved clonotypes. Generation probabilities for all TCRbeta clonotypes obtained by the gDNA method from several donors were computed using OLGA. As stored in TCRdb, this immuneACCESS dataset retains in-frame rearrangements with V and J assigned. A fraction of the clones does not appear; measured against another copy, unresolved V genes explain less than half of the discrepancy, and the remainder lacks a known reason. The V and J calls and clone size are taken from that table; D and trimming were inferred from the DNA. The sample profile shows approximately 720,000 clones; 60% to 80% of them were found once. About 2% of the sample is in the top ten clones.

Beyond this particular receptor, the publication reports: Clonotypes shared by all four sorted-subset donors showed higher generation probabilities than non-shared clonotypes. Rarefaction of sorted-subset datasets indicated incomplete sequencing despite the large sequencing depth. The small number of donors limited the genetic and exposure-history diversity represented. Naive subsets generally had larger estimated clonotype richness than memory subsets did. Pairwise subsampling indicated that sequencing depth was expected to affect the degree of clonotype sharing among donors. When four donors were compared, the shared fraction of clonotypes was 5% to 6.5% for naive CD4, about 4% for naive CD8, more than 2% for memory CD4, and 0.35% to 0.5% for memory CD8. Sampling was restricted to blood, and TCR repertoires in tissue are likely to differ from TCR repertoires in blood.

CDR1 SGHRS and CDR2 YFSETQ were looked up in the germline V gene. From V the trimming removes 3 bases and from J it removes 6 bases, while the gene matches leave 11 bases of the junction unaccounted for. From the cysteine through the phenylalanine, the CDR3 covers 16 amino acids. Kept here is only the CDR3 DNA, which spans 48 bases and is read in frame from base 1. Healthy HIV-negative adults with no recently reported acute infections or vaccinations were included as donors. Every donor was a Caucasian adult residing in Nashville, Tennessee, USA. CD4+ T cells were enriched through magnetic negative selection, after which naive cells were positively selected on CD45RA and the remaining negative fraction served as the memory subset. Blood was obtained by leukapheresis, after which PBMCs were separated by Ficoll-Histopaque density gradient centrifugation and cryopreserved in liquid nitrogen vapor phase. Analytical flow cytometry was used to check the purity and quantity of each magnetically sorted T cell population. Genomic DNA was isolated from every sorted fraction and measured by UV absorbance on a Nanodrop 2000c.

Points on this clone: The target of this receptor is not known. No much larger clone is present one base from it, and per-base qualities are unavailable.

The clonotype originates from a woman between 25 and 40 years old in good health. The V and J segments used are TRBV5-1 and TRBJ2-1, with 8 central nucleotides matching TRBD2. Sequencing used memory CD4+ T cells sorted from blood. The meaning of the sample's cell subset or site label: CD45RA-negative fraction. CDR3 protein: CASSYTLAVNPNEQFF. The DNA sequence reads TGCGCCAGCAGCTACACACTAGCGGTGAATCCCAATGAGCAGTTCTTC.